This T cell receptor beta chain emerged from a study of blood T cell repertoires in COVID-19. About the research overall: The study drew acute and convalescent COVID-19 samples from the United States, Italy and Spain. T cells, B-cell-depleted T cells, or PBMCs supplied cDNA or gDNA.

In the original analysis: Reference gene primers were amplified, and this amplification served to estimate nucleated cell counts. The method was immunoSEQ multiplex PCR; TCRdb's version includes in-frame clones alone and lacks a portion of them. V and J calls and clone size come straight from that table; D and trimming were deduced from the DNA. The sample has 120,000 to 150,000 clones; about 87% are singletons. Trimming shortened V by 4 bases and J by 0 bases, and 16 bases separated the two germline ends. The CDR3 has 16 residues. CDR1 and CDR2 (germline): SGHDT, YYEEEE. The sample consisted of peripheral blood. The TCR comes from a man between 45 and 60 years old who had recovered from COVID-19. V gene TRBV5-6 combines with J gene TRBJ1-1; the D gene is possibly TRBD1 (6 bases). Here the CDR3 DNA reads TGTGCCAGCAGCCTAACGGGACATTATATGAACACTGAAGCTTTCTTT. Translating it yields CASSLTGHYMNTEAFF.